A single sample gave rise to the 5 T cell receptor beta chains below, sequenced in a study of shared clonotypes between healthy human individuals. Here immunoSEQ multiplex PCR was the method, and the copy in TCRdb shows in-frame clones only, minus some. Among under 600,000 clones listed, more than 95% were seen once. The material sequenced was naive CD4+ T cells sorted from blood. Subset: CD45RA+ positively selected. Receptors originate from a woman in her twenties or thirties in good health.

The chain combines TRBV15 with TRBJ2-7, with D perhaps TRBD1 (6 bases). This CDR3 has 16 residues. V lost 1 base and J 3 bases, leaving 16 bases between the germline ends. CDR1 and CDR2 from the germline V gene are LNHNV and YYDKDF (reference sequence). This CDR3 reads CATSRVDRKKFYEQYF. CDR3 DNA: TGTGCCACCAGCAGAGTCGACAGGAAGAAATTCTACGAGCAGTACTTC.

This CDR3 reads CASSLAEALSSYEQYF. CDR3 DNA sequence: TGTGCCAGCAGCTTAGCTGAGGCCCTAAGCTCCTACGAGCAGTACTTC. V and J are TRBV11-2 and TRBJ2-7; D remains unclear. V was shortened by 1 base and J by 0 bases, with 13 bases between the two germline ends. The CDR3 extends over 16 amino acids. Per the germline V gene, CDR1 is SGHAT and CDR2 is FQNNGV.

The chain uses TRBV12-5 and TRBJ2-7, with D possibly matching TRBD2 (5 bases). The CDR3 extends over 11 amino acids. Germline V gene sequence: CDR1 LGHNT, CDR2 FRNRAP. Deletions cut 9 bases from V and 5 bases from J, with 11 bases between. The chain's CDR3 is CARAGMDEQYF. The DNA for the CDR3 is TGTGCTAGGGCGGGCATGGACGAGCAGTACTTC.

J is TRBJ1-5 and V is TRBV7-9; possibly TRBD1 for D (5 bases). This CDR3 spans 17 amino acids. Trimming took off 5 bases at V and 2 bases at J, with 19 bases between the two ends. Germline lookup yields CDR1 SEHNR and CDR2 FQNEAQ (reference sequence). The CDR3 is CASSHTLWDGRNQPQHF. The CDR3 bases are TGTGCCAGCAGCCACACCCTCTGGGACGGACGCAATCAGCCCCAGCATTTT.

The V gene is TRBV28, the J gene TRBJ2-7; 8 nucleotides align to TRBD2. CDR1 is MDHEN and CDR2 is SYDVKM in the germline V gene. Trimming at V came to 6 bases and at J to 7 bases, leaving 8 bases not matched to a gene. The CDR3 has 13 amino acids. DNA of the CDR3: TGTGCCAGCAGCCAAGCGGGAGTGGGGGAGCAGTACTTC. It is translated as CASSQAGVGEQYF.